This T cell receptor beta chain is drawn from a study of cytomegalovirus exposure and HLA in healthy donors. PCR employed 60 Vbeta and 13 Jbeta primers. The assay was immunoSEQ multiplex PCR, and TCRdb's table has in-frame clones only and misses some. The sample includes roughly 100,000 clones, 9.5% to 15% of them seen just once. J lost 8 bases, V lost 2 bases, and 11 bases had no gene match. This CDR3 region has 17 residues. Germline loops: CDR1 ENHRY, CDR2 SYGVKD. The chain combines TRBV10-3 with TRBJ2-1; 11 nucleotides line up with TRBD2. The sequencing sample was made of PBMCs. The clonotype was recovered from a man in his forties in good health and CMV-seropositive. CDR3 DNA sequence: TGTGCCATCAGTGAGGGTAGCGGGAGGGCTCTTCCCGATGAGCAGTTCTTC. Translated, it gives CAISEGSGRALPDEQFF.